These 27 T cell receptor beta chains were all obtained from the same sample, sequenced in a study of beta chain features in type 1 diabetes. Which antigens these TCRs recognize remains unknown. General study points: All four CD4+ subsets of Type 1 diabetes patients contained TCRB CDR3s that were moderately but significantly shorter.

TCRB transcripts that were expressed got sequenced, as all of the isolated RNA had been reverse transcribed. TCRdb's table, derived via immunoSEQ multiplex PCR, lists solely in-frame clones and lacks some. The table lists roughly 230,000 clones, roughly a tenth of them singletons. The material sequenced was naive CD4+ T cells from blood. The receptor source for this set is a man aged 25-45 years with type 1 diabetes.

This chain connects TRBV4-1 to TRBJ1-6, with 8 bases aligning to TRBD1. In germline, CDR1 is MGHRA, CDR2 YSYEKL. The CDR3 has 14 amino acids. The V segment lost 5 bases and the J segment 8 bases; nucleotides outside the gene matches: 5. This CDR3 is CASSKTGDDSPLHF. CDR3 coding DNA: TGCGCCAGCAGCAAGACAGGGGACGATTCACCCCTCCACTTT.

J is TRBJ2-3 and V is TRBV2; a possible D gene is TRBD1 (6 bases). V lost 5 bases to trimming and J lost 0 bases, with 12 bases between them. Per germline, CDR1 SNHLY and CDR2 FYNNEI. The CDR3 consists of 15 residues. The CDR3 nucleotides read TGTGCCAGCAGTAGGGACATCCATAGCACAGATACGCAGTATTTT. Its protein is CASSRDIHSTDTQYF.

This clone was found a few times. The genes are TRBV5-6 and TRBJ2-5; TRBD2 aligns across 10 bases. The germline gives CDR1 SGHDT, CDR2 YYEEEE. V lost 5 bases and J lost 4; bases outside the gene matches: 5. There are 14 residues in the CDR3. The CDR3 loop is CASRPGLASETQYF. The CDR3 bases are TGTGCCAGCAGGCCGGGACTAGCGTCAGAGACCCAGTACTTC.

The rearrangement links TRBV28 to TRBJ2-1; TRBD2 might be the D (7 bases). V was pared by 3 bases and J by 7 bases, with 13 bases between. Germline CDR1 reads MDHEN; CDR2 reads SYDVKM. CDR3 length: 14 residues. The CDR3 DNA sequence: TGTGCCAGCAGTTTGGGGGGGGGCGTAAATGAGCAGTTCTTC. Protein: CASSLGGGVNEQFF.

The rearrangement links TRBV9 to TRBJ1-2; D uncertain. Germline CDR1 SGDLS, CDR2 YYNGEE. CDR3 length equals 12 residues. V shed 0 bases and J shed 5 bases, with 5 bases lying between them. CDR3 nucleotides: TGTGCCAGCAGCGTAGGCCGGTATGGCTACACCTTC. It specifies CASSVGRYGYTF.

The DNA for the CDR3 is TGTGCCTGGGACCCCGGACTAGCGAAAGATACGCAGTATTTT. Translated: CAWDPGLAKDTQYF. The V gene is TRBV30, the J gene TRBJ2-3; 9 bases map to TRBD2. J lost 5 bases, V lost 5 bases, and 8 bases had no gene match. The CDR3 covers 14 residues. Germline assignment: CDR1 GTSNPN and CDR2 SVGIG (reference sequence).

This clone was counted only a few times. The chain employs TRBV19 and TRBJ1-1, with D maybe TRBD1 (6 bases). The CDR3 sequence is 14 residues long. V lost 4 bases and J 1 base, leaving 10 bases between the germline ends. Germline CDR1 LNHDA, CDR2 SQIVND (reference sequence). In DNA, the CDR3 is TGTGCCAGTAGTACTACAGGGACGAACACTGAAGCTTTCTTT. Amino acid sequence: CASSTTGTNTEAFF.

The CDR3: CASSRDRDDEQYF. Written as DNA, the CDR3 is TGTGCCAGCAGCCGGGACAGGGACGACGAGCAGTACTTC. This chain uses TRBV9 with TRBJ2-7, with 9 bases that match TRBD1. The germline gives CDR1 SGDLS, CDR2 YYNGEE. This CDR3 comprises 13 residues. J gave up 5 bases and V 4 bases, and 4 bases lay outside the gene matches.

This chain uses TRBV7-9 with TRBJ2-1, with D perhaps TRBD1 (6 bases). The V end was cut by 11 bases, the J end by 12 bases, with 23 bases between. This CDR3 is 13 amino acids long. Germline V lookup: CDR1 SEHNR, CDR2 FQNEAQ (reference sequence). CDR3 amino acids: CASYPTGSNWQFF. The CDR3 bases are TGTGCCTCGTACCCAACAGGGTCTAATTGGCAGTTCTTC.

The V call is TRBV28, the J call TRBJ2-3; D possibly corresponds to TRBD2 (6 bases). In germline, CDR1 is MDHEN, CDR2 SYDVKM. CDR3 length: 15 residues. V was clipped by 5 bases and J by 4 bases, with 16 bases between them. The CDR3 DNA reads as TGTGCCAGCAGTCCTAGGGCGGGGCCTTCAGATACGCAGTATTTT. It encodes CASSPRAGPSDTQYF.

This clone was found a few times. The V call is TRBV4-2, the J call TRBJ2-3; D perhaps matches TRBD1 (5 bases). V was shortened by 5 bases and J by 6 bases, with 15 bases between the two germline ends. The CDR3 runs 14 residues. Germline values: CDR1 LGHNA, CDR2 YNFKEQ. The CDR3 is CASSAVQKGDTQYF. DNA for the CDR3: TGTGCCAGCAGCGCCGTACAGAAGGGGGATACGCAGTATTTT.

This clone was counted between two and nine times. The chain links TRBV6-1 to TRBJ1-5; D possibly corresponds to TRBD1 (5 bases). Germline assignment: CDR1 MNHNS and CDR2 SASEGT. The CDR3 contains 15 residues. Trimming stripped 4 bases from V and 4 bases from J, with 14 bases between. The CDR3 coding sequence is TGTGCCAGCAGTGCTCCAGGCAGGACAAATCAGCCCCAGCATTTT. Translated, it gives CASSAPGRTNQPQHF.

J is TRBJ2-2 and V is TRBV5-1; the match to TRBD1 covers 9 bases. This CDR3 region has 15 residues. Germline V gives CDR1 SGHRS, CDR2 YFSETQ. V gave up 2 bases and J gave up 6 bases; unmatched junction bases: 5. The CDR3 region is CASSLQGAISGELFF. The CDR3 DNA reads TGCGCCAGCAGCTTACAGGGGGCTATCTCCGGGGAGCTGTTTTTT. Variable domain in full (rest from reference TRBV5-1 and TRBJ2-2): KAGVTQTPRYLIKTRGQQVTLSCSPISGHRSVSWYQQTPGQGLQFLFEYFSETQRNKGNFPGRFSGRQFSNSRSEMNVSTLELGDSALYLCASSLQGAISGELFFGEGSRLTVL.

This clone has more than one count but fewer than ten. V is TRBV5-1 and J is TRBJ2-7; D is perhaps TRBD2 (5 bases). V dropped 5 bases and J dropped 3 bases, with 15 bases sitting between them. Germline V gene lookup returns CDR1 SGHRS and CDR2 YFSETQ. CDR3 size: 14 residues. The CDR3 DNA sequence: TGCGCCAGCAGTTCCCGCCCCGGGGACTACGAGCAGTACTTC. Translation: CASSSRPGDYEQYF.

V gene TRBV5-1 combines with J gene TRBJ2-5, with 7 nucleotides matching TRBD1. The CDR3 extends over 15 amino acids. Germline loops: CDR1 SGHRS, CDR2 YFSETQ. V was clipped by 5 bases and J by 2 bases; unmatched bases: 9. CDR3 in amino acids: CASSRTGARQETQYF. CDR3 coding DNA: TGCGCCAGCAGTCGAACAGGGGCCCGACAAGAGACCCAGTACTTC.

V gene TRBV28 combines with J gene TRBJ2-1; D may be TRBD2 (6 bases). CDR3 length equals 12 residues. Germline CDR1 and CDR2: MDHEN and SYDVKM. Trimming took off 7 bases at V and 14 bases at J, with 18 bases between the two ends. CDR3 in amino acids: CASKPVFGSKFF. DNA for the CDR3: TGTGCCAGCAAGCCGGTTTTCGGGAGCAAGTTCTTC.

This clone was seen a few times. The rearrangement uses TRBV5-1 and TRBJ2-5, with 14 bases identical to TRBD2. V lost 4 bases to trimming and J lost 1 base; unmatched junction nucleotides: 3. This CDR3 has 16 amino acids. From germline, CDR1 is SGHRS and CDR2 YFSETQ. In DNA form, the CDR3 reads TGCGCCAGCAGCGGACTAGCGGGGGGCCTCCAAGAGACCCAGTACTTC. This encodes CASSGLAGGLQETQYF.

This clone was seen more than once but under ten times. In nucleotides, the CDR3 is TGTGCCAGCAGCCAAACCCCACAGGGGGCGCAGTTCTTC. Its protein is CASSQTPQGAQFF. The chain couples TRBV7-2 to TRBJ2-1, with 9 bases fitting TRBD1. V gave up 5 bases and J gave up 12 bases; unmatched junction bases: 8. The CDR3 consists of 13 residues. The germline CDR1 and CDR2 sequences are SGHTA and FQGNSA.

This chain joins TRBV4-1 and TRBJ1-5, with TRBD1 matching over 8 bases. This CDR3 is built from 18 residues. Germline V gene sequence: CDR1 MGHRA, CDR2 YSYEKL. V was clipped by 4 bases and J by 0 bases; unmatched bases: 11. The CDR3 spells CASSPHRGVTYSNQPQHF. Written as DNA, the CDR3 is TGCGCCAGCAGCCCACACAGGGGGGTAACTTATAGCAATCAGCCCCAGCATTTT.

As DNA, the CDR3 is TGTGCCAGCAGTAGACAGCACTCTGGGGCCAACGTCCTGACTTTC. Protein sequence: CASSRQHSGANVLTF. This chain links TRBV27 with TRBJ2-6, with D possibly being TRBD1 (5 bases). V gave up 5 bases and J gave up 0 bases, with 8 bases separating them. CDR1 is MNHEY and CDR2 is SMNVEV in the germline V gene (reference sequence). The CDR3 covers 15 residues.

This clone showed up just a few times. The chain links TRBV25-1 to TRBJ1-1, with D unclear. The CDR3 is 16 residues long. Trimming left V 4 bases short and J 0 bases short, with 15 bases between. The germline gives CDR1 MGHDK, CDR2 SYGVNS. CDR3 amino acids: CASSVSPGIMNTEAFF. The CDR3 nucleotides read TGTGCCAGCAGTGTTTCTCCGGGAATCATGAACACTGAAGCTTTCTTT.

The table lists this clone with a few counts. The rearrangement links TRBV7-2 to TRBJ1-5, with D unclear. CDR3 length: 16 amino acids. Germline assignment: CDR1 SGHTA and CDR2 FQGNSA. With 5 bases removed from V and 1 base from J, the gap between germline ends came to 15 bases. The DNA of the CDR3 is TGTGCCAGCAGCCCCCGAGGGATTCGGAGCAATCAGCCCCAGCATTTT. Its protein product is CASSPRGIRSNQPQHF.

This clone was recorded only once. The chain has TRBV6-6 and TRBJ2-1; D perhaps matches TRBD1 (5 bases). Trimming stripped 2 bases from V and 2 bases from J, with 7 bases between. Germline V lookup: CDR1 MNHNY, CDR2 SVGAGI (reference sequence). This CDR3 has 14 residues. DNA of the CDR3: TGTGCCAGCAGTTACCGACAGACCTACAATGAGCAGTTCTTC. Amino acids: CASSYRQTYNEQFF.

The chain joins TRBV7-3 to TRBJ2-1; possibly TRBD1 for D (6 bases). Germline V CDR1 and CDR2: SGHTA, FQGTGA. CDR3 length equals 13 residues. V was trimmed by 6 bases and J by 4 bases, leaving 10 bases between them. The CDR3 protein is CASRMDRYNEQFF. For the CDR3, the DNA is TGTGCCAGCAGAATGGACAGATACAATGAGCAGTTCTTC.

The chain recombines TRBV4-3 with TRBJ2-2, with TRBD2 identical over 10 bases. The CDR3 extends over 16 amino acids. V dropped 3 bases and J dropped 3; count of bases not matched to a gene: 4. Germline CDR1 and CDR2: LGHNA and YSLEER. The DNA of the CDR3 is TGCGCCAGCAGCCAGCTAGCGGGGGCGGACACCGGGGAGCTGTTTTTT. This encodes CASSQLAGADTGELFF.

There are a few counts of this clone. The sample has other DNA sequences that encode this CDR3 too. The rearrangement joins TRBV18 to TRBJ2-7, with TRBD2 matching 10 bases. Germline V CDR1 and CDR2: KGHSH, LQKENI. The CDR3 extends over 14 amino acids. Germline trimming cut 2 bases from V and 4 bases from J; bases unmatched to any gene: 2. The CDR3 region is CASSPTSGTYEQYF. The CDR3 DNA reads TGTGCCAGCTCACCAACTAGCGGGACGTACGAGCAGTACTTC.

This chain connects TRBV9 to TRBJ2-5, with 7 bases lining up with TRBD1. CDR1 and CDR2 (germline): SGDLS, YYNGEE. CDR3 size: 14 residues. J lost 3 bases, V lost 4 bases, and 6 bases had no gene match. The CDR3 region is CASSPGTAKETQYF. The CDR3, as DNA: TGTGCCAGCAGCCCCGGGACAGCGAAAGAGACCCAGTACTTC.